Detailed here is one T cell receptor (beta chain). The sample originates from a study of neoadjuvant anti-PD-1 for oral cavity cancer. Some clones are missing from TCRdb's copy, which holds only in-frame ones; the method was immunoSEQ multiplex PCR. The sample shows over 12,000 clones, 65% to 75% of them seen only once. The material was PBMCs, obtained before nivolumab (anti-PD-1) treatment. This sequence was found in a person aged 40 to 85 with oral cavity squamous cell carcinoma.

The CDR3 region is CASSVTGPATNEKLFF. The CDR3 coding sequence is TGCGCCAGCAGCGTTACAGGACCTGCAACTAATGAAAAACTGTTTTTT. V gene TRBV5-1 combines with J gene TRBJ1-4; D might be TRBD1 (5 bases). V was clipped by 4 bases and J by 0 bases, with 13 bases between them. The CDR3 covers 16 residues. Germline CDR1 SGHRS, CDR2 YFSETQ.